This T cell receptor beta chain comes out of a study of blood T cells in healthy people across ages. For this clonotype: The target antigen is unknown.

With a J-beta primer mix and a sample-barcoded 5' primer, a second PCR ran about 7 to 11 cycles. Each CDR3 protein is one row after TCRdb ran MiXCR on the 5' RACE reads. The sample holds nearly 800,000 distinct CDR3 sequences; 56% are singletons and the top ten take roughly 24%. Study-wide findings and caveats: Higher diversity, along with more naive CD4+ cells, distinguished long-lived donors from aged donors. From one million sequenced T cells, diversity estimates were lower bounds.

The CDR3 is 14 residues long. V dropped 8 bases and J dropped 4 bases, with 17 bases sitting between them. Isolating PBMCs gave at least 6.5 million of these cells per sample. V is TRBV12-3 or TRBV12-4 and J is TRBJ1-1, with D possibly matching TRBD1 (6 bases). The receptor's source is a man aged 35 to 55 in good health. The sequenced material came from blood. For the CDR3, the DNA is TGTGCCAGCCGAAGGGGGGAAGATGGCACTGAAGCTTTCTTT. Translation gives CASRRGEDGTEAFF.